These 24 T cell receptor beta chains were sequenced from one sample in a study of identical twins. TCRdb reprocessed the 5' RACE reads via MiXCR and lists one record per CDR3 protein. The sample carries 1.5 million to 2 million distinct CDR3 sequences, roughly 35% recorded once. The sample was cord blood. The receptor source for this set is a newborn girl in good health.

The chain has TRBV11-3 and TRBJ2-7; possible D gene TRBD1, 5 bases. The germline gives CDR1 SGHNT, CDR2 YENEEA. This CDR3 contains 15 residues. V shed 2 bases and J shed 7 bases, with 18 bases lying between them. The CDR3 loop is CASSLFGQGNNEQYF. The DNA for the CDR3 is TGTGCCAGCAGCTTATTTGGGCAGGGAAACAATGAGCAGTACTTC.

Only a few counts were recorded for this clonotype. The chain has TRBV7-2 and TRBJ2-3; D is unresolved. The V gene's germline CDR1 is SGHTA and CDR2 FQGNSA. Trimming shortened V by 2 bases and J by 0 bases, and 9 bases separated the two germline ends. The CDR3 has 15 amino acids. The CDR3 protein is CASSLMDPSTDTQYF. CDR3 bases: TGTGCCAGCAGCTTAATGGACCCAAGCACAGATACGCAGTATTTT. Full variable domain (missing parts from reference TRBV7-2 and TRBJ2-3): GAGVSQSPSNKVTEKGKDVELRCDPISGHTALYWYRQSLGQGLEFLIYFQGNSAPDKSGLPSDRFSAERTGGSVSTLTIQRTQQEDSAVYLCASSLMDPSTDTQYFGPGTRLTVL.

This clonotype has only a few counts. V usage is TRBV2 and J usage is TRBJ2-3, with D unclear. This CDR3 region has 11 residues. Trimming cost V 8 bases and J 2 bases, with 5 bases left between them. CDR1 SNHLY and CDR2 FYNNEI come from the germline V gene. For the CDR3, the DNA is TGTGCCAGCCACTTCACAGATACGCAGTATTTT. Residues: CASHFTDTQYF.

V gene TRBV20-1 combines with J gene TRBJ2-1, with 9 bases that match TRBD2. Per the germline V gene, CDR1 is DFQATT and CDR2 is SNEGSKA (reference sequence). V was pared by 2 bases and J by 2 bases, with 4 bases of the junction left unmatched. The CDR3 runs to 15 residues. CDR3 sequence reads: CSARRPSGTYNEQFF. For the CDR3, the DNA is TGCAGTGCTAGAAGGCCTAGCGGGACCTACAATGAGCAGTTCTTC.

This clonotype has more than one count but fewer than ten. CDR3 nucleotide sequence: TGCAGTGCTAGAGATTCAACTAGCGGGAGGGCCTTTCGGTATTTT. As protein: CSARDSTSGRAFRYF. This chain joins TRBV20-1 and TRBJ2-3; 13 positions agree with TRBD2. CDR1 and CDR2 from the germline V gene are DFQATT and SNEGSKA (reference sequence). There are 15 residues in the CDR3. V was pared by 0 bases and J by 14 bases, with 11 bases of the junction left unmatched.

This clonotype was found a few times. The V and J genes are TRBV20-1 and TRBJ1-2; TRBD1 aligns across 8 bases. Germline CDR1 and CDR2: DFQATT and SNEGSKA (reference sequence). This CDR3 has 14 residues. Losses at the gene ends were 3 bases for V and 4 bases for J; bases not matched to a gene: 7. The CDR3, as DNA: TGCAGTGCTAGTCTGGGACAGGCCTTCTATGGCTACACCTTC. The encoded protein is CSASLGQAFYGYTF.

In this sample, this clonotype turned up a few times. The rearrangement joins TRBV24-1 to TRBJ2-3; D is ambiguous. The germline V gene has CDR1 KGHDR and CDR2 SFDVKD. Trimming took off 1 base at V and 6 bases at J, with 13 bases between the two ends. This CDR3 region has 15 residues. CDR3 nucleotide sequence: TGTGCCACCAGTGATTTCGTTACAGATTACGATACGCAGTATTTT. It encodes CATSDFVTDYDTQYF.

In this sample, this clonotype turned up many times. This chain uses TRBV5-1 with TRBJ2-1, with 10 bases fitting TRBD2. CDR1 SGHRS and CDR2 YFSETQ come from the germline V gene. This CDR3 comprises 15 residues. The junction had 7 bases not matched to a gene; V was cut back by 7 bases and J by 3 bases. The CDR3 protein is CASDPGLADYNEQFF. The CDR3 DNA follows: TGCGCCAGCGATCCCGGACTAGCGGACTACAATGAGCAGTTCTTC.

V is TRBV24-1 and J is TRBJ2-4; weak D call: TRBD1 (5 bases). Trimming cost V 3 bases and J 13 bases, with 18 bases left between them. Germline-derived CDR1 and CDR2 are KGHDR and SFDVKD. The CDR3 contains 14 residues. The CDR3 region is CATSDPTAQENQYF. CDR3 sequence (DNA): TGTGCCACCAGTGATCCGACAGCCCAAGAGAACCAGTACTTC.

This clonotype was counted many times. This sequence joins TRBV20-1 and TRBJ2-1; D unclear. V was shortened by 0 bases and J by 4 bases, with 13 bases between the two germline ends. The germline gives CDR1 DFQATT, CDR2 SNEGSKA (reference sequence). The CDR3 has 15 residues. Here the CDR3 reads CSARDIAGRYNEQFF. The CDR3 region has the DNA TGCAGTGCTAGAGATATTGCCGGTAGATACAATGAGCAGTTCTTC.

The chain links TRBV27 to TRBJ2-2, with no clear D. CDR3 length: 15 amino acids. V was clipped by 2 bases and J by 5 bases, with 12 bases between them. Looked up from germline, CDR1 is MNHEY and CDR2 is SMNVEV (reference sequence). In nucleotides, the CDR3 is TGTGCCAGCAGTTTAAAGGCTAAATTGACCGGGGAGCTGTTTTTT. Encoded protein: CASSLKAKLTGELFF.

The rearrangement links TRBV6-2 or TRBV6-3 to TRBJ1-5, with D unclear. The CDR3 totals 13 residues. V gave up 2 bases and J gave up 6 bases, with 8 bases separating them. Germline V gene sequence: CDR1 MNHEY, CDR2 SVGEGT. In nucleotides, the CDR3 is TGTGCCAGCAGTTACAGGGATGGTCAGCCCCAGCATTTT. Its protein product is CASSYRDGQPQHF.

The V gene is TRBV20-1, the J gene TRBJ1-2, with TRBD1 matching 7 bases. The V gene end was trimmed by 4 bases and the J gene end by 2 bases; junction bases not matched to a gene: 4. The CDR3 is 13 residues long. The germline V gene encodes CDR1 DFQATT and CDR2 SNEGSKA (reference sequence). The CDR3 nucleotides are TGCAGTGCTATAGAGGGGGCCAACTATGGCTACACCTTC. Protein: CSAIEGANYGYTF.

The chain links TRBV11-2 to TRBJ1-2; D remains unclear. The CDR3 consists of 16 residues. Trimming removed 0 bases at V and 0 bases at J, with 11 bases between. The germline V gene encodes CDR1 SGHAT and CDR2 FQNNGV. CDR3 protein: CASSLERIRTNYGYTF. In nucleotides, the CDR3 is TGTGCCAGCAGCTTAGAAAGGATTCGAACTAACTATGGCTACACCTTC. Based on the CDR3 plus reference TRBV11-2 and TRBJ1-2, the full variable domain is EAGVAQSPRYKIIEKRQSVAFWCNPISGHATLYWYQQILGQGPKLLIQFQNNGVVDDSQLPKDRFSAERLKGVDSTLKIQPAKLEDSAVYLCASSLERIRTNYGYTFGSGTRLTVV.

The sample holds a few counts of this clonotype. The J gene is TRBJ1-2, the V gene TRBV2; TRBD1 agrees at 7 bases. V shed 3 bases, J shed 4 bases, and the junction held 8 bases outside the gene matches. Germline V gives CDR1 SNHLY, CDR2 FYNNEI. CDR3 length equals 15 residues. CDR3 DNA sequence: TGTGCCAGCAGTGATCGGGACAGTTGGTTCTATGGCTACACCTTC. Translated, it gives CASSDRDSWFYGYTF.

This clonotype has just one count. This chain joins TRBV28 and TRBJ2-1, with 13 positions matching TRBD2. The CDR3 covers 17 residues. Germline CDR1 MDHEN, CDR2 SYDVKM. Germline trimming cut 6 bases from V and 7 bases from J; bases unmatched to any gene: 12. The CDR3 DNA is TGTGCCAGCAGCCCCGGACTAGCGGGAGATGGTGCGAATGAGCAGTTCTTC. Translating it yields CASSPGLAGDGANEQFF.

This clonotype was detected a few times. CDR3 DNA sequence: TGTGCCAGCAGCCAAGACCGGGTGGGTGTTGAGCAGTTCTTC. Residues: CASSQDRVGVEQFF. This chain links TRBV14 with TRBJ2-1; D is uncertain. V lost 0 bases and J lost 9, with 12 bases in between. CDR1 is SGHDN and CDR2 is FVKESK in the germline V gene. This CDR3 region has 14 residues.

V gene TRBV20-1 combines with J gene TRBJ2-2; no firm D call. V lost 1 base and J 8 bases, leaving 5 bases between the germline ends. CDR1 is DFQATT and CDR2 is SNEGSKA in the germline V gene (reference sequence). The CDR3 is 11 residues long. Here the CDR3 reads CSARANGELFF. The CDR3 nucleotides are TGCAGTGCTAGAGCCAATGGGGAGCTGTTTTTT.

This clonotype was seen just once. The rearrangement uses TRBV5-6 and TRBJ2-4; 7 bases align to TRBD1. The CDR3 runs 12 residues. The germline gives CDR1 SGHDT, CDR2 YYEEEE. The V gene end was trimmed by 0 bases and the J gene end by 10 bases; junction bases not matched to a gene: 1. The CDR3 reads CASSLVTGIQYF. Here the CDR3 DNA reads TGTGCCAGCAGCTTGGTGACAGGGATTCAGTACTTC.

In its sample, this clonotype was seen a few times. The CDR3 bases are TGTGCCAGCAGCCCCCAGTGGGACAATGAGCAGTTCTTC. Translated, it gives CASSPQWDNEQFF. V gene TRBV3-1 combines with J gene TRBJ2-1, with no clear D. This CDR3 region has 13 residues. Germline loops: CDR1 LGHDT, CDR2 YNNKEL (reference sequence). Trimming shortened V by 4 bases and J by 5 bases, and 9 bases separated the two germline ends.

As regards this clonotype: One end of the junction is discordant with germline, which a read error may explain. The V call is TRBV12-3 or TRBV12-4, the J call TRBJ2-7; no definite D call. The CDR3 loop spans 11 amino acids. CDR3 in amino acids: CATSSLYEQYF. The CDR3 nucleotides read TGTGCCACCAGTTCCCTCTACGAGCAGTACTTC.

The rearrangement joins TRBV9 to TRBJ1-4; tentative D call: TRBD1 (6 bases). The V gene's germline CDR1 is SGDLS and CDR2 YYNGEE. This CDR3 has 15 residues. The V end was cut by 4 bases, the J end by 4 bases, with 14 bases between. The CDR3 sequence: CASSLRTANNEKLFF. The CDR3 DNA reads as TGTGCCAGCAGCCTCCGGACAGCAAATAATGAAAAACTGTTTTTT.

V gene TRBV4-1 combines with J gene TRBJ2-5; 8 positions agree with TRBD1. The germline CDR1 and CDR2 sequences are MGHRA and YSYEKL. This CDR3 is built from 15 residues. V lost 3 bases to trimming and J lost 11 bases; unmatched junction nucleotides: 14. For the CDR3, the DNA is TGCGCCAGCAGCCACCGGTACAGGGGGGTCAATGAGCAGTACTTC. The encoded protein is CASSHRYRGVNEQYF.

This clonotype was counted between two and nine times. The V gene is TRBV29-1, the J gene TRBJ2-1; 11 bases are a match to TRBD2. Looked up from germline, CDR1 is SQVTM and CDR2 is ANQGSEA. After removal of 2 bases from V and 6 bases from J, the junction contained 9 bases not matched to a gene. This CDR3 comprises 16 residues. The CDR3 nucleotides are TGCAGCGTTGAACCCGCGACTAGCGGGATCGTCAATGAGCAGTTCTTC. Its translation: CSVEPATSGIVNEQFF.